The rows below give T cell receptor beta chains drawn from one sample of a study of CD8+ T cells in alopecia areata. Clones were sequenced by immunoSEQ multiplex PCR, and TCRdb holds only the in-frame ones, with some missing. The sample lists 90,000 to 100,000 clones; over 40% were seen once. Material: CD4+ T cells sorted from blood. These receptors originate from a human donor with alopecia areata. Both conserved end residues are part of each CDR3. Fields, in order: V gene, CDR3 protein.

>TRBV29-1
CSFGSDTDTQYF
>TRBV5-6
CASRSRDKNYGYTF
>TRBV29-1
CSATPGGEETQYF
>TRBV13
CASSVQTSRSTDTQYF
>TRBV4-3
CASSQDRSGQGGNIQYF
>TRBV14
CASSQDLSVVGLKSPGEQFF
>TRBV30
CACLPAKDRHTYEQYF
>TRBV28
CASSSPGGHRESPLHF
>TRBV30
CAWSKLAGNYNEQFF
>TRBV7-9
CASSSGDRNSYGYTF
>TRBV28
CATFSGNNQPQHF
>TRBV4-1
CASSVEGWQTQYF
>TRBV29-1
CSVEGISAFF
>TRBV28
CASSPTGGENIQYF
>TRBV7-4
CASSPRPWGETQYF
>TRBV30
CAWSVTGLGYTF